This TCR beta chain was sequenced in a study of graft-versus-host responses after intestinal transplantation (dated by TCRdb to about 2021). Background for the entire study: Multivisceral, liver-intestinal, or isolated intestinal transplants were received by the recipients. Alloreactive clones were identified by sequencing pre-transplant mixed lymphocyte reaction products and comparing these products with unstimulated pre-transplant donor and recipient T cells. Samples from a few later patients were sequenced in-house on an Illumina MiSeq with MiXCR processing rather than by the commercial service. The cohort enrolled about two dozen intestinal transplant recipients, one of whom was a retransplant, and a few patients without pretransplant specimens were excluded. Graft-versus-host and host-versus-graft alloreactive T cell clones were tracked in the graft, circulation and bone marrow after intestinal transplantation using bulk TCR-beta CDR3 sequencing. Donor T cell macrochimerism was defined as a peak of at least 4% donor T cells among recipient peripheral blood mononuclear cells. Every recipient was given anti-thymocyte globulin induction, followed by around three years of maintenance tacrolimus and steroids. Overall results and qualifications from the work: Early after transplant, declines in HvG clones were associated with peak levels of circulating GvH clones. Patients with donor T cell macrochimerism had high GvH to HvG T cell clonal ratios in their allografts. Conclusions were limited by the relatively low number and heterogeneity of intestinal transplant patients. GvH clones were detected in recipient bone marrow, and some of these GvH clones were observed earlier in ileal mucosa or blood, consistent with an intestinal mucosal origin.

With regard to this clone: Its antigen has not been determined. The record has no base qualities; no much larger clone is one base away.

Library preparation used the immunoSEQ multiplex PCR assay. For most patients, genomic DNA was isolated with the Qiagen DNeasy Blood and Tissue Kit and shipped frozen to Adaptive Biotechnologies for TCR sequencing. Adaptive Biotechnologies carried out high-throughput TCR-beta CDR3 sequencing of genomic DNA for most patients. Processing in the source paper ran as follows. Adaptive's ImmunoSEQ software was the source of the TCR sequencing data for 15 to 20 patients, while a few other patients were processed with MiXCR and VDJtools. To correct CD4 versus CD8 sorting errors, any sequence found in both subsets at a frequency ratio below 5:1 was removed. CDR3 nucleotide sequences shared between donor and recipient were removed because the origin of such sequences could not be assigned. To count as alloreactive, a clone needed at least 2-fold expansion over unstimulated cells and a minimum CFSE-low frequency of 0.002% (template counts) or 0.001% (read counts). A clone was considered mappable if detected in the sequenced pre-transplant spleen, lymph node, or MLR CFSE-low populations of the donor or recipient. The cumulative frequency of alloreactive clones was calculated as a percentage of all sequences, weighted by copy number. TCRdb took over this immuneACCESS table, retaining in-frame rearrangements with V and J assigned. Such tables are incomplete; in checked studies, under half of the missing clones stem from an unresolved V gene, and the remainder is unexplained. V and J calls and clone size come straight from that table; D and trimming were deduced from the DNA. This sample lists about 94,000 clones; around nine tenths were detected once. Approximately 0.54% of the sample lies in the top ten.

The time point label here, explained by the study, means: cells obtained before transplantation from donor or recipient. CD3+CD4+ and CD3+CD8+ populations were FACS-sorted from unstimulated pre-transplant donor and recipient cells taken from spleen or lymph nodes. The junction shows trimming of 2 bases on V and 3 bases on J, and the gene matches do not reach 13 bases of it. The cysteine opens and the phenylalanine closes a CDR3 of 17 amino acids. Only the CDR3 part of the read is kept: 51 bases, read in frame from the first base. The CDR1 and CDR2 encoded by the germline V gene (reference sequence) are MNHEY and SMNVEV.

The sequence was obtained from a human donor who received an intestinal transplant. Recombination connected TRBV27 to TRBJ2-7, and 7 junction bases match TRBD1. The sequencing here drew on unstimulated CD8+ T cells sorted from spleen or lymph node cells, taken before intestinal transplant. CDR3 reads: CASSLRGPGGLGYEQYF. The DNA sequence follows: TGTGCCAGCAGTTTAAGGGGGCCGGGTGGATTAGGCTACGAGCAGTACTTC.